Each of the 31 T cell receptor beta chains below was sequenced from the same sample in a study of identifying expanded T cells in peripheral blood. Data came from immunoSEQ multiplex PCR; TCRdb stores just in-frame clones and leaves some out. This sample carries about 53,000 clones, approximately 82% of them seen once, and the ten largest clones take about 15%. What was sequenced was blood. The receptors shown here come from a person aged 18 to 70 in good health.

This clone showed up just once. V is TRBV5-4 and J is TRBJ2-7; 12 nucleotides agree with TRBD2. There are 15 residues in the CDR3. Trimming cost V 4 bases and J 5 bases; bases outside gene matches: 7. In germline, CDR1 is SGHNT, CDR2 YYREEE (reference sequence). CDR3 nucleotide sequence: TGTGCCAGCAGCGACGCGACTAGCGGGAGCCACGAGCAGTACTTC. Its protein is CASSDATSGSHEQYF.

The genes are TRBV5-1 and TRBJ2-7; D could derive from TRBD1 or TRBD2 (5 bases each). The germline CDR1 and CDR2 sequences are SGHRS and YFSETQ. The CDR3 length is 10 residues. CDR3 sequence (DNA): TGCGCATTGGGGGAAAACGAGCAGTACGTC. It encodes CALGENEQYV.

This clone has only one observation. This chain connects TRBV5-1 to TRBJ2-1; D is ambiguous. CDR1 and CDR2 from the germline V gene are SGHRS and YFSETQ. V lost 0 bases and J 7 bases, leaving 2 bases between the germline ends. The CDR3 loop spans 11 amino acids. CDR3 nucleotides: TGCGCCAGCAGCTTGGGAAATGAGCAGTTCTTC. Residues: CASSLGNEQFF.

The chain combines TRBV18 with TRBJ2-1; 9 nucleotides agree with TRBD2. This CDR3 is 17 amino acids long. With 1 base clipped from V and 3 bases from J, the junction kept 7 bases outside the gene matches. Germline CDR1 KGHSH, CDR2 LQKENI. CDR3 loop: CASSPRAGGNLYNEQFF. The CDR3 bases are TGTGCCAGCTCACCACGTGCGGGAGGGAACCTCTACAATGAGCAGTTCTTC.

The chain has TRBV7-9 and TRBJ1-1; D remains unclear. The V end was cut by 5 bases, the J end by 4 bases, with 11 bases between. Germline assignment: CDR1 SEHNR and CDR2 FQNEAQ (reference sequence). The CDR3 extends over 13 amino acids. As DNA, the CDR3 is TGTGCCAGCAGCCCGACGGGCGCCACTGAAGCTTTCTTT. Translation gives CASSPTGATEAFF.

The chain links TRBV2 to TRBJ2-7, with TRBD1 matching over 8 bases. The CDR3 length is 11 residues. Germline CDR1 is SNHLY and CDR2 is FYNNEI. J was trimmed by 4 bases and V by 8 bases; bases with no gene match: 1. The CDR3 DNA sequence: TGTGCCAGCGGACAGGGTTACGAGCAGTACGTC. It encodes CASGQGYEQYV.

The V gene is TRBV7-2, the J gene TRBJ1-1, with D unresolved. V lost 5 bases, J lost 0 bases, and 10 bases lay in between. The CDR3 is 14 amino acids. The germline CDR1 and CDR2 sequences are SGHTA and FQGNSA. CDR3 nucleotides: TGTGCCAGCAGCCCGGAGGGAATGAACACTGAAGCTTTCTTT. Amino acids: CASSPEGMNTEAFF.

This clone was recorded only once. V usage is TRBV6-1 and J usage is TRBJ1-2, with D unresolved. Trimming cost V 6 bases and J 8 bases, with 10 bases left between them. This CDR3 comprises 11 residues. Germline V gene data show CDR1 as MNHNS and CDR2 as SASEGT. The CDR3 coding sequence is TGTGCCAGCAGCCATGATGGGGGCTACACCTTC. Its translation: CASSHDGGYTF.

This chain connects TRBV7-8 to TRBJ2-1; D ambiguous. Trimming stripped 2 bases from V and 7 bases from J, with 6 bases between. This CDR3 contains 12 residues. The germline CDR1 and CDR2 sequences are SGHVS and FQNEAQ. CDR3 sequence: CASSLHVNEQFF. CDR3 nucleotides: TGTGCCAGCAGCTTACATGTAAATGAGCAGTTCTTC.

The CDR3 protein is CASSLTNQHGSYNEQFF. The DNA of the CDR3 is TGCGCCAGCAGCTTGACCAACCAACATGGCTCCTACAATGAGCAGTTCTTC. This chain links TRBV5-1 with TRBJ2-1; D remains ambiguous. The V end was cut by 1 base, the J end by 0 bases, with 14 bases between. From germline, CDR1 is SGHRS and CDR2 YFSETQ. This CDR3 comprises 17 residues.

This rearrangement joins TRBV4-1 to TRBJ2-1, with TRBD2 as a possible D gene (7 bases). Looked up from germline, CDR1 is MGHRA and CDR2 is YSYEKL. Deletions cut 1 base from V and 2 bases from J, with 9 bases between. The CDR3 loop spans 15 amino acids. CDR3 coding DNA: TGCGCCAGCAGCCAAGTGCGGGGGCCCTACAATGAGCAGTTCTTC. Protein: CASSQVRGPYNEQFF.

V is TRBV7-6 and J is TRBJ2-1, with D tentatively TRBD2 (6 bases). CDR3 size: 18 residues. The germline gives CDR1 SGHVS, CDR2 FNYEAQ. V gave up 2 bases and J gave up 0 bases, with 17 bases separating them. CDR3 nucleotide sequence: TGTGCCAGCAGCTTAAATCTTGCGGAGGAGGGCTCCTACAATGAGCAGTTCTTC. Its translation: CASSLNLAEEGSYNEQFF.

This chain connects TRBV27 to TRBJ2-3; TRBD2 matches at 9 bases. The CDR3 is 19 amino acids. Trimming removed 5 bases from V and 0 bases from J; junction bases left unmatched: 15. Looked up from germline, CDR1 is MNHEY and CDR2 is SMNVEV (reference sequence). CDR3 DNA sequence: TGTGCCAGCAGTGCTAGAACTAGCGGGCAAACCTCTAGCACAGATACGCAGTATTTT. Residues: CASSARTSGQTSSTDTQYF.

In DNA, the CDR3 is TGTGCCAGCAGCCAGACACAGGTTTACACCGGGGAGCTGTTTTTT. Protein product: CASSQTQVYTGELFF. This chain links TRBV14 with TRBJ2-2; D perhaps matches TRBD1 (5 bases). CDR3 length equals 15 residues. V lost 3 bases and J 3 bases, leaving 11 bases between the germline ends. Germline V gene lookup returns CDR1 SGHDN and CDR2 FVKESK.

The chain is built from TRBV19 and TRBJ1-6; 7 bases match TRBD1. The germline V gene encodes CDR1 LNHDA and CDR2 SQIVND (reference sequence). Trimming cost V 5 bases and J 10 bases; bases outside gene matches: 8. The CDR3 has 14 residues. The CDR3 coding sequence is TGTGCCAGTAGTTCACAGGGGACAGTCTCACCCCTCCACTTT. This codes for CASSSQGTVSPLHF.

This clone appeared a few times. The gene calls are TRBV19 and TRBJ1-6; 8 nucleotides match TRBD1. The junction had 7 bases not matched to a gene; V was cut back by 5 bases and J by 10 bases. There are 14 residues in the CDR3. Germline CDR1 LNHDA, CDR2 SQIVND (reference sequence). The CDR3 region has the DNA TGTGCCAGTAGTCAACAGGGGGGACAATCACCCCTCCACTTT. The encoded protein is CASSQQGGQSPLHF.

The rearrangement links TRBV6-5 to TRBJ2-2; TRBD1 might be the D (5 bases). CDR3 length: 12 residues. The V and J ends lost 5 bases and 6 bases respectively, with 7 bases between them. The germline CDR1 and CDR2 sequences are MNHEY and SVGAGI. In DNA form, the CDR3 reads TGTGCCAGCAGTCAGGGCCCCGGGGAGCTGTTTTTT. This codes for CASSQGPGELFF.

This clone was detected only once. The chain uses TRBV7-9 and TRBJ2-3; 12 bases align to TRBD2. Per the germline V gene, CDR1 is SEHNR and CDR2 is FQNEAQ (reference sequence). The length of the CDR3 is 15 residues. Losses at the gene ends were 4 bases for V and 3 bases for J; bases not matched to a gene: 2. The CDR3 loop reads CASSSTSGGTDTQYF. The CDR3 nucleotides are TGTGCCAGCAGCTCCACTAGCGGGGGGACAGATACGCAGTATTTT.

This clone was recorded only once. The chain uses TRBV7-9 and TRBJ1-5; unclear D gene. Germline V gene data show CDR1 as SEHNR and CDR2 as FQNEAQ (reference sequence). Trimming removed 5 bases from V and 7 bases from J, with 12 bases in between. There are 13 residues in the CDR3. Here the CDR3 reads CASSPRKGQPQHF. In DNA form, the CDR3 reads TGTGCCAGCAGCCCCCGTAAGGGCCAGCCCCAGCATTTT.

The chain uses TRBV6-4 and TRBJ2-3; 12 positions match TRBD2. Germline assignment: CDR1 MRHNA and CDR2 SNTAGT. The CDR3 covers 15 residues. V was pared by 2 bases and J by 4 bases, with 1 base of the junction left unmatched. DNA of the CDR3: TGTGCCAGCAGTGACGCTAGCGGGGGGGCAGATACGCAGTATTTT. The encoded protein is CASSDASGGADTQYF.

This rearrangement joins TRBV7-5 to TRBJ1-2. TRBV7-5 is a pseudogene locus. This CDR3 is built from 15 residues. CDR3 residues: CARSLGQGGNYGYTF. The CDR3 DNA sequence: TGTGCCAGAAGCTTGGGTCAGGGGGGGAACTATGGCTACACCTTC.

In regard to this clone: Germline is not matched at one junction end, which may reflect a read error. The chain uses TRBV6-1 and TRBJ1-1; D remains unclear. The CDR3 is 13 amino acids. Germline V gene sequence: CDR1 MNHNS, CDR2 SASEGT. The CDR3 here is CASRLTESTEAFF. The CDR3 DNA reads as TGTGCCAGCAGGCTGACCGAGAGCACTGAGGCTTTCTTT.

This clone was counted only a few times. The chain recombines TRBV10-3 with TRBJ1-1, with D unresolved. Germline V gene data show CDR1 as ENHRY and CDR2 as SYGVKD. V was clipped by 4 bases and J by 3 bases, with 9 bases between them. The CDR3 loop spans 13 amino acids. CDR3 amino acids: CAISGSGDTEAFF. As DNA, the CDR3 is TGTGCCATCAGTGGTTCGGGAGACACTGAAGCTTTCTTT.

This clone has more than one count but fewer than ten. The J gene is TRBJ1-2, the V gene TRBV18; no definite D call. V was cut by 3 bases and J by 3 bases, with 8 bases left in between. This CDR3 is built from 13 residues. The germline gives CDR1 KGHSH, CDR2 LQKENI. As DNA, the CDR3 is TGTGCCAGCTCACCTTCTTCTGACTATGGCTACACCTTC. This gives the protein CASSPSSDYGYTF.

The chain uses TRBV28 and TRBJ1-2; TRBD1 matches at 8 bases. Germline assignment: CDR1 MDHEN and CDR2 SYDVKM. The CDR3 has 16 amino acids. The ends lost 1 base at V and 4 bases at J; junction bases unmatched: 8. The DNA for the CDR3 is TGTGCCAGCAGTTTATTCCCCGGACAGGGAGCCTATGGCTACACCTTC. Translated: CASSLFPGQGAYGYTF.

The V gene is TRBV2, the J gene TRBJ1-1; D ambiguous. CDR3 length equals 14 residues. CDR1 is SNHLY, CDR2 FYNNEI, per germline. Trimming left V 2 bases short and J 0 bases short, with 7 bases between. In nucleotides, the CDR3 is TGTGCCAGCAGTGAACAGATTATGAACACTGAAGCTTTCTTT. Protein sequence: CASSEQIMNTEAFF.

The chain is built from TRBV6-6 and TRBJ1-1; 9 bases are a match to TRBD1. The V gene's germline CDR1 is MNHNY and CDR2 SVGAGI (reference sequence). V lost 2 bases, J lost 8 bases, and 9 bases stayed unmatched. This CDR3 comprises 15 residues. CDR3 residues: CASSYGDRVGKEAFF. CDR3 in DNA: TGTGCCAGCAGTTACGGGGACAGGGTGGGTAAGGAAGCTTTCTTT.

This clone was seen once. This chain connects TRBV10-1 to TRBJ2-3, with D uncertain. Germline-derived CDR1 and CDR2 are WNHNN and SYGVQD (reference sequence). The CDR3 spans 13 residues. Trimming stripped 3 bases from V and 1 base from J, with 5 bases between. This chain's CDR3 is CASSDGGTDTQYF. DNA of the CDR3: TGCGCCAGCAGTGATGGTGGCACAGATACGCAGTATTTT.

The DNA for the CDR3 is TGTGCCATCGGGGGCAGGGGCCCGAGCAATCAGCCCCAGCATTTT. Its translation is CAIGGRGPSNQPQHF. This chain joins TRBV6-4 and TRBJ1-5, with a possible D match to TRBD1 (6 bases). Trimming shortened V by 10 bases and J by 1 base, and 17 bases separated the two germline ends. Germline V gives CDR1 MRHNA, CDR2 SNTAGT. This CDR3 spans 15 amino acids.

V is TRBV7-8 and J is TRBJ2-7; unclear D gene. This CDR3 comprises 12 residues. Germline V gives CDR1 SGHVS, CDR2 FQNEAQ. Trimming took 1 base from V and 6 from J, leaving 7 bases between them. The CDR3 DNA reads TGTGCCAGCAGCTTAGATTTGGGCGAGCAGTACTTC. Residues: CASSLDLGEQYF.

This clone was picked up a small number of times. V is TRBV6-1 and J is TRBJ2-5, with 10 bases identical to TRBD2. Looked up from germline, CDR1 is MNHNS and CDR2 is SASEGT. This CDR3 is 14 amino acids long. Unmatched junction bases numbered 3, after V lost 4 bases and J lost 4 bases. The CDR3 protein is CASSVRLAGETQYF. DNA for the CDR3: TGTGCCAGCAGTGTTAGACTAGCGGGAGAGACCCAGTACTTC.